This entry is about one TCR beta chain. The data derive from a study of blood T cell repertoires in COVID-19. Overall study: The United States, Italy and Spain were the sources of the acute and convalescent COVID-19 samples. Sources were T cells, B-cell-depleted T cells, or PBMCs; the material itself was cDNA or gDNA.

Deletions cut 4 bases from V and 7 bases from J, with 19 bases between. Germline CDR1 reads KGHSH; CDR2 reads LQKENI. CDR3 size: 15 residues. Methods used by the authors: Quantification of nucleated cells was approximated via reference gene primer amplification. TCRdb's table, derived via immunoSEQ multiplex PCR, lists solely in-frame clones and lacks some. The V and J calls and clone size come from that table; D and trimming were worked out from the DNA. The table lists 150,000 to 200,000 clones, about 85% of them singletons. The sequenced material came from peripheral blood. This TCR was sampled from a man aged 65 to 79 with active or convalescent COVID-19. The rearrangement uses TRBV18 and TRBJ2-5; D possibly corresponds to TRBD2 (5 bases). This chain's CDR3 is CASSLGLEGRGTQYF. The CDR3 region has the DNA TGTGCCAGCTCACTAGGACTTGAGGGCAGAGGGACCCAGTACTTC.